The rows below give T cell receptor beta chains drawn from one sample of a study of cytomegalovirus exposure and HLA in healthy donors. The assay was immunoSEQ multiplex PCR, and TCRdb's table has in-frame clones only and misses some. The table lists tens of thousands of clones. Sequenced input: PBMCs. Receptors originate from a female donor in good health and CMV-seropositive. Both conserved end residues are part of each CDR3. Fields, in order: J gene, D gene, V gene, CDR3 protein, CDR3 DNA. The D gene is left open where the match is weak.

>TRBJ2-7|TRBD2|TRBV18
CASSPGVERGAYEQYF
TGTGCCAGCTCACCAGGAGTCGAGCGGGGCGCCTACGAGCAGTACTTC
>TRBJ2-3|NA|TRBV4-1
CASSQDYRGTDTQYF
TGCGCCAGCAGCCAGGACTACCGGGGTACAGATACGCAGTATTTT
>TRBJ1-1|NA|TRBV18
CASSPRGFAEAFF
TGTGCCAGCTCACCAAGGGGGTTCGCTGAAGCTTTCTTT
>TRBJ1-1|NA|TRBV5-4
CASSTGQSNTEAFF
TGTGCCAGCAGCACCGGACAGTCGAACACTGAAGCTTTCTTT
>TRBJ1-1|NA|TRBV6-5
CASSYSVNTEAFF
TGTGCCAGCAGTTACTCCGTGAACACTGAAGCTTTCTTT
>TRBJ1-1|NA|TRBV28
CASIRGGNTEAFF
TGTGCCAGCATTCGGGGGGGCAACACTGAAGCTTTCTTT
>TRBJ1-3|NA|TRBV28
CASSLQGWAGNTIYF
TGTGCCAGCAGTCTTCAGGGTTGGGCTGGAAACACCATATATTTT
>TRBJ2-5|NA|TRBV7-6
CASSVGHLIQETQYF
TGTGCCAGCAGCGTGGGCCACTTGATCCAAGAGACCCAGTACTTC
>TRBJ2-7|TRBD2|TRBV10-1
CASSESGAGGYEQYF
TGCGCCAGCAGTGAGTCCGGGGCGGGAGGCTACGAGCAGTACTTC
>TRBJ2-7|TRBD2|TRBV2
CASRGTSGTHEQYF
TGTGCCAGCAGAGGGACTAGCGGGACCCACGAGCAGTACTTC
>TRBJ2-7|TRBD1|TRBV7-9
CASSSHRDRVYEQYF
TGTGCCAGCAGCTCGCACCGGGACAGGGTCTACGAGCAGTACTTT
>TRBJ1-2|NA|TRBV18
CASSPNPDRNYGYTF
TGTGCCAGCTCACCTAACCCTGACAGAAACTATGGCTACACCTTC
>TRBJ2-6|TRBD2|TRBV11-2
CASSSRLAGYYSGANVLTF
TGTGCCAGCAGCTCGCGACTAGCGGGGTATTACTCTGGGGCCAACGTCCTGACTTTC
>TRBJ1-1|NA|TRBV13
CASLQGNTEAFF
TGTGCCAGCCTACAGGGGAACACTGAAGCTTTCTTT
>TRBJ1-5|TRBD1|TRBV18
CASSPRQGNQPQHF
TGTGCCAGCTCACCAAGACAGGGTAATCAGCCCCAGCATTTT
>TRBJ2-5|TRBD2|TRBV27
CASSLYGTSGETQYF
TGTGCCAGCAGTTTATATGGGACTAGTGGAGAGACCCAGTACTTC
>TRBJ2-3|TRBD1|TRBV5-6
CASSRGQGPDTQYF
TGTGCCAGCAGCAGAGGACAGGGCCCAGATACGCAGTATTTT
>TRBJ2-3|TRBD2|TRBV2
CASSERAGADTQYF
TGTGCCAGCAGTGAACGGGCGGGGGCAGATACGCAGTATTTT
>TRBJ1-1|NA|TRBV13
CASSLFSLQRTEAFF
TGTGCCAGCAGCTTATTTTCCCTACAGAGAACTGAAGCTTTCTTT
>TRBJ1-2|TRBD1|TRBV10-1
CASGQGLYGYTF
TGCGCCAGTGGACAGGGTCTGTATGGCTACACCTTC
>TRBJ2-7|NA|TRBV6-4
CARNGMDRTYEQYF
TGTGCCAGGAACGGAATGGACAGAACCTACGAGCAGTACTTC
>TRBJ2-1|TRBD2|TRBV13
CASGAGGGNEQFF
TGTGCCAGCGGAGCGGGAGGTGGGAATGAGCAGTTCTTC
>TRBJ2-7|NA|TRBV28
CASSFGSGAGYEQYF
TGTGCCAGCAGTTTTGGGTCAGGGGCTGGTTACGAGCAGTACTTC
>TRBJ2-7|NA|TRBV7-2
CASSPGGGAEQYF
TGTGCCAGCAGCCCGGGCGGAGGAGCCGAGCAGTACTTC
>TRBJ2-1|TRBD2|TRBV5-4
CASQKRDGNNEQFF
TGTGCCAGCCAAAAGCGGGACGGAAACAATGAGCAGTTCTTC
>TRBJ2-7|TRBD1|TRBV29-1
CSVSGGTHEQYF
TGCAGCGTTTCAGGGGGAACCCACGAGCAGTACTTC
>TRBJ2-1|NA|TRBV9
CASSVRGAVNEQFF
TGTGCCAGCAGCGTACGGGGGGCCGTTAATGAGCAGTTCTTC
>TRBJ2-3|NA|TRBV9
CASSRKRGGQYF
TGTGCCAGCAGCCGAAAGCGAGGGGGGCAGTATTTT
>TRBJ1-4|TRBD1|TRBV28
CASSSTGGRSNEKLFF
TGTGCCAGCAGTTCAACAGGGGGCCGGTCTAATGAAAAACTGTTTTTT
>TRBJ2-7|TRBD1|TRBV4-3
CASSQAGTGRYEQYF
TGCGCCAGCAGCCAAGCCGGGACAGGGCGCTACGAGCAGTACTTC
>TRBJ2-2|TRBD2|TRBV7-9
CASSFGEGKTGELFF
TGTGCCAGCAGCTTCGGGGAGGGTAAAACCGGGGAGCTGTTTTTT
>TRBJ1-2|NA|TRBV6-6
CASSSIERGNYGYTF
TGTGCCAGCAGTTCCATCGAAAGGGGAAACTATGGCTACACCTTC
>TRBJ2-1|TRBD1|TRBV4-1
CASRAFDRGRLYEQFF
TGCGCCAGCCGAGCTTTCGACAGGGGGCGATTGTATGAGCAGTTCTTC
>TRBJ1-5|TRBD1|TRBV7-2
CASSATQGGSQPQHF
TGTGCCAGCAGCGCCACACAGGGGGGGTCTCAGCCCCAGCATTTT
>TRBJ2-3|TRBD2|TRBV6-6
CASRDLAGLTDTQYF
TGTGCCAGCAGGGATTTAGCGGGACTCACAGATACGCAGTATTTT
>TRBJ1-2|NA|TRBV13
CASSFIGDNYGYTF
TGTGCCAGCAGCTTCATAGGGGATAACTATGGCTACACCTTC
>TRBJ2-7|NA|TRBV19
CASSIARGGEQYF
TGTGCCAGTAGTATAGCGCGTGGAGGCGAGCAGTACTTC
>TRBJ2-3|NA|TRBV4-1
CASSRVRGDTQYF
TGCGCCAGCAGCCGGGTACGAGGAGATACGCAGTATTTT
>TRBJ1-6|NA|TRBV5-4
CASSIDRSNSPLHF
TGTGCCAGCAGCATCGACAGAAGTAATTCACCCCTCCACTTT
>TRBJ2-7|NA|TRBV11-2
CASSLAPGINSEYF
TGTGCCAGCAGCTTAGCTCCGGGGATAAATTCTGAGTACTTC
>TRBJ1-5|TRBD1|TRBV29-1
CSVQTGGNNQPQHF
TGCAGCGTTCAAACAGGGGGCAACAATCAGCCCCAGCATTTT
>TRBJ2-7|TRBD1|TRBV7-2
CASSERPGQGATYEQYF
TGTGCCAGCAGCGAACGACCGGGACAGGGGGCCACCTACGAGCAGTACTTC
>TRBJ2-5|TRBD2|TRBV9
CASSVDPSGGIETQYF
TGTGCCAGCAGCGTAGACCCTAGCGGGGGAATAGAGACCCAGTACTTC
>TRBJ2-1|NA|TRBV2
CASSEALRGSGVQFF
TGTGCCAGCAGTGAAGCGCTTCGAGGTAGCGGCGTGCAGTTCTTC
>TRBJ2-2|TRBD1|TRBV6-5
CASSYSGTGYAGELFF
TGTGCCAGCAGTTACTCAGGGACAGGGTATGCCGGGGAGCTGTTTTTT
>TRBJ2-2|TRBD2|TRBV6-1
CASEGLAGNGELFF
TGTGCCAGCGAGGGACTAGCGGGGAACGGGGAGCTGTTTTTT
>TRBJ2-3|NA|TRBV6-1
CASKTERYTDTQYF
TGTGCCAGCAAGACAGAACGTTACACAGATACGCAGTATTTT